This T cell receptor beta chain was found in a study of cytomegalovirus exposure and HLA in healthy donors. Germline-derived CDR1 and CDR2 are MNHEY and SMNVEV (reference sequence). J lost 0 bases, V lost 5 bases, and 2 bases had no gene match. There are 14 residues in the CDR3. The study's findings and limits: Later analysis identified 15,000 to 20,000 TCR beta sequences associated with HLA alleles, using a false discovery rate threshold of 0.05. There were around 160 TCR beta chains listed as cytomegalovirus-associated.

Worth noting for this clone: Its antigen is as yet unknown.

The PCR had 60 Vbeta and 13 Jbeta primers. Only in-frame clones appear in the TCRdb table, and some are missing; sequencing was by immunoSEQ multiplex PCR. The repertoire has approximately 90,000 clones, 76% of them found once; the top ten carry 1.4%. This chain joins TRBV27 and TRBJ2-3, with TRBD1 identical over 7 bases. This sequence was found in a male donor in good health and CMV-seronegative. Sequencing was done on a sample of PBMCs. CDR3 sequence: CASSEGASTDTQYF. CDR3 coding DNA: TGTGCCAGCAGTGAGGGGGCTAGCACAGATACGCAGTATTTT.